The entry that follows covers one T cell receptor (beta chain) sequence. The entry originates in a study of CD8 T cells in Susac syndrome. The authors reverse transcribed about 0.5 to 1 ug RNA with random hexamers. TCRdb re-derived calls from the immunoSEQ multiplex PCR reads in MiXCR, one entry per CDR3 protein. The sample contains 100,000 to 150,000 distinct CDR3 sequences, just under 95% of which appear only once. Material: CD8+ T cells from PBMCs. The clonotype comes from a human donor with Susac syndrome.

In DNA form, the CDR3 reads TGCAGCGTTTACCTCGGACTAGCGGGGGGTCTCCCCTCTGGGTATTTT. This sequence encodes CSVYLGLAGGLPSGYF. The chain couples TRBV29-1 to TRBJ2-3; 14 bases are a match to TRBD2. The V and J ends lost 5 bases and 14 bases, in that order; junction bases with no gene match: 18. The CDR3 extends over 16 amino acids. Germline lookup yields CDR1 SQVTM and CDR2 ANQGSEA.